This section outlines one T cell receptor (beta chain) sequence together with its context. Its recognized antigen is unknown. No clone much larger than this one lies a single base away; base qualities are absent. The data were obtained in a study of T cells in narcolepsy (dated by TCRdb to 2017 to 2018). Study-wide context: Healthy control donors were enrolled in the study alongside patients who had narcolepsy type 1 or type 2 (NT1, NT2). To look for autoreactive T cells in narcolepsy patients that target self-antigens of hypocretin neurons (hypocretin, TRIB2), the study used TCR Vbeta sequencing to follow clonotypes in blood and CSF. Broader findings and caveats from the paper: Numbers of sequenced blood memory CD4+ clonotypes were comparable, with averages of approximately 39,000 in patients and 33,354 in controls. Plots comparing CSF and blood CD4+ T cell clonotypes from the same patient highlighted HCRT-specific and TRIB2-specific autoreactive clonotypes. According to the report, autoreactive clonotypes were detected serially in the blood of the same patients and of different patients, but not in healthy controls. No sequences matching autoreactive T cell clones were contained in some blood memory CD4+ repertoires from patients and controls.

The library was generated by the immunoSEQ multiplex PCR assay. TCRdb's version of the immuneACCESS table is confined to in-frame rearrangements and falls short of the full clone set. An unresolved V gene accounts for under half of the shortfall where checked; the remainder is of unknown origin. A total of around 18,000 clones appear in this sample, 86% of them only once. Of the sample, over 0.65% is held by the ten largest clones. For TCR Vbeta sequencing, memory CD4+ T cells were sorted ex vivo from the peripheral blood of narcolepsy patients and healthy controls. At the junction V is shortened by 2 bases and J by 5 bases, with 14 bases in between. The germline V gene (reference sequence) supplies CDR1 SGHKS and CDR2 YYEKEE. CDR3 length: 14 amino acids, cysteine to phenylalanine. Left in the record is the CDR3 DNA by itself, 42 bases read in frame from the first base.

The sequenced sample was memory (CD45RA-) CD4+ T cells from blood. This specimen's cell subset or site label, interpreted: memory T cells sorted ex vivo from peripheral blood. The clonotype was recovered from a human donor in good health. The chain couples TRBV5-5 to TRBJ2-7, with TRBD1 tentatively as D gene (5 bases match). The DNA sequence is given as TGTGCCAGCAGCTTAGGATCAGGGTCCAACGAGCAGTACTTC. Protein translation: CASSLGSGSNEQYF.